The 8 T cell receptor beta chains presented below share a single source sample, sequenced in a study of cytomegalovirus exposure and HLA in healthy donors. Measured with immunoSEQ multiplex PCR; TCRdb has only the in-frame clones, and not every one. The sample lists about 110,000 clones, 88% occurring once. The source material was PBMCs. Source of these receptors: a woman between 18 and 30 years old in good health and CMV-seronegative.

The J gene is TRBJ2-2, the V gene TRBV5-1, with 7 bases that match TRBD1. The CDR3 consists of 16 residues. J was trimmed by 0 bases and V by 9 bases; bases with no gene match: 11. Germline CDR1 and CDR2: SGHRS and YFSETQ. This CDR3 is CATKGGSSSNTGELFF. The CDR3 region has the DNA TGCGCCACGAAAGGGGGCTCCAGCTCGAACACCGGGGAGCTGTTTTTT.

The chain has TRBV28 and TRBJ1-4; D is perhaps TRBD1 (5 bases). CDR1 and CDR2 from the germline V gene are MDHEN and SYDVKM. Trimming took 10 bases from V and 3 from J, leaving 15 bases between them. The CDR3 loop spans 14 amino acids. CDR3 in amino acids: CATRQGGSNEKLFF. CDR3 sequence (DNA): TGTGCCACCCGCCAGGGAGGATCTAATGAAAAACTGTTTTTT.

This rearrangement joins TRBV2 to TRBJ1-2; D uncertain. The V end was cut by 5 bases, the J end by 4 bases, with 5 bases between. Germline CDR1 SNHLY, CDR2 FYNNEI. The CDR3 totals 11 residues. The CDR3 bases are TGTGCCAGCAGTCCTATCTATGGCTACACCTTC. This sequence encodes CASSPIYGYTF.

The chain is built from TRBV28 and TRBJ2-3, with 10 bases matching TRBD2. Germline V gene data show CDR1 as MDHEN and CDR2 as SYDVKM. The junction had 4 bases not matched to a gene; V was cut back by 7 bases and J by 0 bases. The CDR3 covers 15 residues. The CDR3 region is CASIGLAVSTDTQYF. CDR3 nucleotides: TGTGCCAGCATTGGACTAGCGGTTAGCACAGATACGCAGTATTTT. The full variable domain, rest sourced from reference TRBV28 and TRBJ2-3, is DVKVTQSSRYLVKRTGEKVFLECVQDMDHENMFWYRQDPGLGLRLIYFSYDVKMKEKGDIPEGYSVSREKKERFSLILESASTNQTSMYLCASIGLAVSTDTQYFGPGTRLTVL.

The chain links TRBV6-1 to TRBJ2-7, with 8 bases lining up with TRBD1. This CDR3 comprises 16 residues. Germline V gene lookup returns CDR1 MNHNS and CDR2 SASEGT. Unmatched junction bases numbered 11, after V lost 1 base and J lost 6 bases. In nucleotides, the CDR3 is TGTGCCAGCAGTGAAGTGGTGGACAGGGAAGGCGGCGAGCAGTACTTC. Translation: CASSEVVDREGGEQYF.

This chain joins TRBV6-1 and TRBJ2-1; D is ambiguous. V was cut by 1 base and J by 7 bases, with 5 bases left in between. CDR3 length: 12 amino acids. The V gene's germline CDR1 is MNHNS and CDR2 SASEGT. CDR3 in DNA: TGTGCCAGCAGTGAAGTCTTGAATGAGCAGTTCTTC. Translation: CASSEVLNEQFF.

The genes are TRBV5-6 and TRBJ2-3; D is perhaps TRBD2 (5 bases). Germline V gene lookup returns CDR1 SGHDT and CDR2 YYEEEE. Trimming cost V 2 bases and J 3 bases, with 10 bases left between them. CDR3 length: 14 residues. The CDR3 spells CASSFLGRTDTQYF. CDR3 DNA: TGTGCCAGCAGCTTTTTGGGGAGAACAGATACGCAGTATTTT.

This rearrangement joins TRBV19 to TRBJ1-3; TRBD1 aligns across 7 bases. Germline assignment: CDR1 LNHDA and CDR2 SQIVND (reference sequence). Trimming cost V 6 bases and J 2 bases; bases outside gene matches: 7. This CDR3 has 15 residues. For the CDR3, the DNA is TGTGCCAGTAGAGAAACTCAGGGGGCTGGAAACACCATATATTTT. Its translation: CASRETQGAGNTIYF.